This record covers a single TCR beta chain. Generated by immunoSEQ multiplex PCR, the TCRdb table keeps only in-frame clones and is missing some. The sample lists 250,000 to 350,000 clones; about 86% were seen once. The data originate from a study of blood T cell repertoires in COVID-19. The sequenced sample consisted of peripheral blood. This receptor was identified in a woman aged 25 to 45 who had recovered from COVID-19.

The CDR3 here is CASSTYNEQFF. As DNA, the CDR3 is TGTGCCAGCAGTACATACAATGAGCAGTTCTTC. The J gene is TRBJ2-1, the V gene TRBV27; D gene unclear. V was clipped by 5 bases and J by 4 bases, with 3 bases between them. Germline V gives CDR1 MNHEY, CDR2 SMNVEV (reference sequence). CDR3 size: 11 residues.